This paragraph covers one T cell receptor (beta chain) sequence. Its antigen remains undetermined. Base-call qualities are not available, and no considerably larger clone is one nucleotide away. Whole blood was collected in K2EDTA tubes by collaborating institutions according to the institutions' own protocols. For TCRbeta analysis, collaborators shipped samples as frozen whole blood, isolated PBMCs, or DNA extracted from either of those sample types. The immunoSEQ Assay, a bias-controlled multiplex PCR, was used to amplify TCRbeta CDR3 regions from genomic DNA. As for the authors' bioinformatics: Nucleated cell counts per sample were estimated from amplification of reference gene primers within the assay. To quantify the absolute abundance of each unique TCRbeta CDR3 rearrangement, sequence reads were collapsed and filtered. Productive Simpson clonality was computed per sample as the square root of Simpson's diversity index over productive rearrangements. TCRdb limited this immuneACCESS table to in-frame rearrangements with V and J called. A share of clones is missing; checked studies link under half to unresolved V genes, and the rest is unexplained. V and J calls and clone size are as listed in that table; D and trimming were resolved from the DNA. Counted in this sample were 150,000 to 200,000 clones; roughly 79% of them appeared once. The top ten clonotypes cover approximately 26% of the sample.

The data originate from a study of blood T cell repertoires in COVID-19 (TCRdb year 2020). A note on the overall study: Samples covering the acute and convalescent phases of COVID-19 were provided by collaborators in the United States, Italy and Spain. Samples came from the ongoing ImmuneRACE study (first 160 participants) plus 1,254 subjects from 6 global collaborators. Where available, HLA class I and class II types were taken from metadata supplied by the sample provider and were not determined by assay-based typing. The repertoires were released in a freely available public database meant as a resource for research on the immune response to SARS-CoV-2. A de-identified subject ID, COVID-19 status, age in years and sex were almost always included in the sample metadata. Subjects who had been exposed to COVID-19, were actively infected with it, or had recovered from it provided the deeply sampled blood TCRbeta repertoires that made up the dataset. The prospective study material was composed of cDNA or gDNA derived from T cells, B-cell-depleted T cells, or PBMCs.

The CDR3, cysteine through phenylalanine, is 14 amino acids long. Of the read, only the CDR3 DNA is kept; its 42 bases are in frame from base 1. From a lookup of the germline V gene, CDR1 and CDR2 are SNHLY and FYNNEI. At the junction V is shortened by 6 bases and J by 4 bases, with 12 bases in between. General conclusions and limits of the study: The quantity of clinical and demographic metadata differed by source and by participant and was supplied without curation.

Input material: peripheral blood. This TCR was recovered from a woman in her 70s with acute or convalescent COVID-19. The chain couples TRBV2 to TRBJ1-4; no D gene is confidently identified. The DNA sequence is as follows: TGTGCCAGCAGCCTACGAAGATATAATGAAAAACTGTTTTTT. It is translated as CASSLRRYNEKLFF. With the portions outside the CDR3 filled from the reference TRBV2 and TRBJ1-4 genes, the complete variable region becomes EPEVTQTPSHQVTQMGQEVILRCVPISNHLYFYWYRQILGQKVEFLVSFYNNEISEKSEIFDDQFSVERPDGSNFTLKIRSTKLEDSAMYFCASSLRRYNEKLFFGSGTQLSVL.